This T cell receptor (beta chain) comes out of a study of blood T cell repertoires in COVID-19. Whole-study context: The United States, Italy and Spain supplied acute and convalescent COVID-19 samples.

CDR1 and CDR2 from the germline V gene are SGHRS and YFSETQ. This CDR3 contains 14 residues. V dropped 0 bases and J dropped 3; count of bases not matched to a gene: 0. A word on this clone: This may be a read error, as it is one base from a much larger clone.

Sequencing used immunoSEQ multiplex PCR; TCRdb keeps in-frame clones, though not all of them. The sample contains roughly 170,000 clones, more than 75% of which appear only once. Categorization into cohorts depended on clinical history that participants reported. The sample consisted of PBMCs or T cells enriched from blood (not recorded which). The rearrangement links TRBV5-1 to TRBJ2-7; 10 nucleotides match TRBD1. The sequence came from a woman between 45 and 60 years old who had recovered from COVID-19. CDR3 nucleotide sequence: TGCGCCAGCAGCTTGGGGACAGGGGGCTACGAGCAGTACTTC. Encoded protein: CASSLGTGGYEQYF.